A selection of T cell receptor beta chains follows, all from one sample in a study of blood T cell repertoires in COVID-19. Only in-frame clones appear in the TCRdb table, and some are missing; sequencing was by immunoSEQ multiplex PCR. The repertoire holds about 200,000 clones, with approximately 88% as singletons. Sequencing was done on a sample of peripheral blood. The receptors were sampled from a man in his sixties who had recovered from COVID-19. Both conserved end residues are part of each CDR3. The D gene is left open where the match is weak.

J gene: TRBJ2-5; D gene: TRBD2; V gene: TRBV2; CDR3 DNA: TGTGCCCGTCAGGTCCTAGCGGGCGAAGAGACCCAGTACTTC; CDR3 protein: CARQVLAGEETQYF
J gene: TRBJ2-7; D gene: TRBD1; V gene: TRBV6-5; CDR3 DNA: TGTGCCAGCACTCGGTCCGGGACAGCCACCTACGAGCAGTACTTC; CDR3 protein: CASTRSGTATYEQYF
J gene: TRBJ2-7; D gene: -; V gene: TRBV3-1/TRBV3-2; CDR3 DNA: TGTGCCAGCAGCCAAGTAGATACAGGCCCCTACGAGCAGTACTTC; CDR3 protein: CASSQVDTGPYEQYF
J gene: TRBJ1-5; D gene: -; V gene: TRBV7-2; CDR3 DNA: TGTGCCAGCAGCGCGGGGGGCGGACTCAATCAGCCCCAGCATTTT; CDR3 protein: CASSAGGGLNQPQHF
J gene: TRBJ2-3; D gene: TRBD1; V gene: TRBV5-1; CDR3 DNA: TGCGCCAGCACCGACAGGGTGGCAGATACGCAGTATTTT; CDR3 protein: CASTDRVADTQYF
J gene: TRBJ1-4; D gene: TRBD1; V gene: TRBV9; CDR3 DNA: TGTGCCAGCAGCCCTAGACAGGGGAGTTATGAAAAACTGTTTTTT; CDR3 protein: CASSPRQGSYEKLFF
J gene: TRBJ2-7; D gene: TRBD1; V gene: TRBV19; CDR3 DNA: TGTGCCAGTAGTAGGGACAGCTACGAGCAGTACTTC; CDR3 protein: CASSRDSYEQYF
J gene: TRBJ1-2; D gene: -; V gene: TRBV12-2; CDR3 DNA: TGTGCAAGTCGCTTAGCCCCCGAGGGGGATAACTATGGCTACACCTTC; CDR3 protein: CASRLAPEGDNYGYTF
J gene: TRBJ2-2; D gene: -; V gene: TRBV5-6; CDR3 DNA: TGTGCCAGCAGCCCCCACCTAACCAACACCGGGGAGCTGTTTTTT; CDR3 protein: CASSPHLTNTGELFF
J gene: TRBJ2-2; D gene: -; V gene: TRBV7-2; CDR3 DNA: TGTGCCAGCAGCCGTTTCGGGGGGCTAAACACCGGGGAGCTGTTTTTT; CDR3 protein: CASSRFGGLNTGELFF
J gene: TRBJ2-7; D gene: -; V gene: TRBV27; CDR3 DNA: TGTGCCAGCAGACCTTCTGACACCTACGAGCAGTACTTC; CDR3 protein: CASRPSDTYEQYF
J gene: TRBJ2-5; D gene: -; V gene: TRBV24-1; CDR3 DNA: TGTGCCACCGCATCTGGCGGGAATCAAGAGACCCAGTACTTC; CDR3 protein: CATASGGNQETQYF
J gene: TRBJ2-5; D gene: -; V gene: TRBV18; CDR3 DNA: TGTGCCAGCTCACCACGGATCGGGGGGGACAGCCAAGAGACCCAGTACTTC; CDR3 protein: CASSPRIGGDSQETQYF
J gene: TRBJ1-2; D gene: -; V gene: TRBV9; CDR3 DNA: TGTGCCAGCAGCGTAGCACAGAACTATGGCTACACCTTC; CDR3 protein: CASSVAQNYGYTF
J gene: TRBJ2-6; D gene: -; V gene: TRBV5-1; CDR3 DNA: TGCGCCAGCAGCCTAAGCCCGTCAGGGGCGGGGGCCAACGTCCTGACTTTC; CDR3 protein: CASSLSPSGAGANVLTF